This T cell receptor beta chain was captured by sequencing in a study of cytomegalovirus exposure and HLA in healthy donors. Study conclusions and caveats: Reportedly, HLA-A and HLA-B alleles of most subjects were accurately predicted from TCR beta. Per a later analysis, HLA-associated TCR beta chains showed more clonal expansion than other, equally common TCR beta chains.

This clone was seen only a few times. Its specificity is unknown. J lost 3 bases, V lost 4 bases, and 5 bases had no gene match. Germline assignment: CDR1 SGHDT and CDR2 YYEEEE. The CDR3 consists of 14 residues. PCR was performed using 60 Vbeta and 13 Jbeta primers. Sequencing was performed with immunoSEQ multiplex PCR; in TCRdb, only in-frame clones are kept and a portion is missing. The table includes approximately 200,000 clones, more than 65% detected once. The specimen was PBMCs. The chain recombines TRBV5-6 with TRBJ1-2; TRBD1 matches 8 bases. This sequence originates from a girl under 18 in good health and CMV-seropositive. CDR3 residues: CASSALQGDYGYTF. CDR3 bases: TGTGCCAGCAGCGCCCTACAGGGGGACTATGGCTACACCTTC.